These 13 T cell receptor beta chains were all obtained from the same sample, sequenced in a study of blood T cell repertoires in COVID-19. The table came from immunoSEQ multiplex PCR; TCRdb's copy has only in-frame clones and leaves some out. The sample gives some 270,000 clones, around 91% of which show up once; about 2.1% is in the top ten. The sample consisted of peripheral blood. These receptor sequences come from a woman aged 55-70 years with COVID-19, enrolled during active disease.

The chain uses TRBV30 and TRBJ1-1; 9 bases line up with TRBD1. In germline, CDR1 is GTSNPN, CDR2 SVGIG (reference sequence). With V trimmed by 8 bases and J by 2 bases, 3 bases remained unmatched. The CDR3 has 12 residues. The CDR3 here is CARDRVNTEAFF. The CDR3, as DNA: TGTGCCAGGGACAGGGTCAACACTGAAGCTTTCTTT.

This clone has only one observation. The V and J genes are TRBV27 and TRBJ2-1; weak D call: TRBD2 (6 bases). Trimming removed 3 bases from V and 5 bases from J, with 8 bases in between. The CDR3 covers 13 residues. Germline CDR1 is MNHEY and CDR2 is SMNVEV (reference sequence). The CDR3 here is CASSLAGNNEQFF. In DNA form, the CDR3 reads TGTGCCAGCAGTTTGGCGGGAAACAATGAGCAGTTCTTC.

This clone was found once. The chain couples TRBV7-9 to TRBJ1-2; tentative D call: TRBD1 (6 bases). The CDR3 loop spans 17 amino acids. Germline V lookup: CDR1 SEHNR, CDR2 FQNEAQ (reference sequence). V lost 5 bases and J 3 bases, leaving 22 bases between the germline ends. The CDR3 coding sequence is TGTGCCAGCAGCCCAAGACTTGGGGGCCGGCGTCACTATGGCTACACCTTC. This sequence encodes CASSPRLGGRRHYGYTF.

This clone showed up just once. The CDR3 reads CASSPGGTASSGANVLTF. CDR3 sequence (DNA): TGTGCCAGCTCACCCGGCGGGACGGCCTCCTCTGGGGCCAACGTCCTGACTTTC. J is TRBJ2-6 and V is TRBV18; maybe TRBD2 (6 bases). CDR3 size: 18 residues. The germline V and J ends were trimmed by 3 bases and 0 bases, with 15 bases remaining between them. CDR1 and CDR2 (germline): KGHSH, LQKENI.

CDR3 nucleotide sequence: TGCGCCAGCAGCCGTCAACTGATTCAAGAGACCCAGTACTTC. Protein: CASSRQLIQETQYF. The V gene is TRBV4-1, the J gene TRBJ2-5, with no clear D. The V end was cut by 4 bases, the J end by 2 bases, with 11 bases between. The CDR3 extends over 14 amino acids. Germline V lookup: CDR1 MGHRA, CDR2 YSYEKL.

This clone was counted a single time. The chain has TRBV6-5 and TRBJ1-2; 9 bases are shared with TRBD1. With 4 bases clipped from V and 7 bases from J, the junction kept 7 bases outside the gene matches. This CDR3 has 14 amino acids. Germline V gene sequence: CDR1 MNHEY, CDR2 SVGAGI. CDR3 sequence reads: CASSLGQGGGGYTF. CDR3 in DNA: TGTGCCAGCAGTTTGGGACAGGGAGGGGGTGGCTACACCTTC.

This clone was seen only a few times. The chain links TRBV7-3 to TRBJ1-3; D call uncertain. Per germline, CDR1 SGHTA and CDR2 FQGTGA. V was shortened by 2 bases and J by 1 base, with 9 bases between the two germline ends. The CDR3 length is 15 residues. The CDR3 DNA follows: TGTGCCAGCAGCTTAGGTTGGAGTTCTGGAAACACCATATATTTT. It codes for CASSLGWSSGNTIYF.

V is TRBV21-1 and J is TRBJ1-5. TRBV21-1 is labeled a pseudogene. CDR3 size: 15 residues. The CDR3 DNA sequence: TGTGCCAGCAGCAAAAACGGGGTGGGCAATCAGCCCCAGCATTTT. This encodes CASSKNGVGNQPQHF.

The chain is built from TRBV10-3 and TRBJ1-5, with D tentatively TRBD1 (5 bases). V lost 4 bases, J lost 1 base, and 8 bases lay in between. CDR1 is ENHRY, CDR2 SYGVKD, per germline. The CDR3 length is 14 residues. The CDR3 sequence: CAISVRESNQPQHF. The CDR3 nucleotides are TGTGCCATCAGTGTCAGGGAAAGCAATCAGCCCCAGCATTTT.

The rearrangement joins TRBV9 to TRBJ1-1; D unclear. Germline values: CDR1 SGDLS, CDR2 YYNGEE. Trimming stripped 0 bases from V and 3 bases from J, with 9 bases between. There are 14 residues in the CDR3. The CDR3 is CASSVDDGDTEAFF. In nucleotides, the CDR3 is TGTGCCAGCAGCGTAGATGACGGGGACACTGAAGCTTTCTTT.

With respect to this clone: In the same sample, other DNA sequences code for this CDR3. The chain recombines TRBV5-1 with TRBJ2-3; 12 bases align to TRBD1. There are 15 residues in the CDR3. Germline V gives CDR1 SGHRS, CDR2 YFSETQ. V was clipped by 2 bases and J by 4 bases; unmatched bases: 2. This chain's CDR3 is CASSLGTGGADTQYF. The CDR3 DNA sequence: TGCGCCAGCAGCTTAGGGACAGGGGGCGCAGATACGCAGTATTTT.

This clone has only one observation. The chain carries TRBV7-9 and TRBJ1-4; D uncertain. With 5 bases removed from V and 5 bases from J, the gap between germline ends came to 15 bases. Germline V CDR1 and CDR2: SEHNR, FQNEAQ (reference sequence). This CDR3 spans 15 amino acids. CDR3 in amino acids: CASSPLIYGNEKLFF. CDR3 DNA sequence: TGTGCCAGCAGCCCACTAATTTATGGGAATGAAAAACTGTTTTTT.

V usage is TRBV7-2 and J usage is TRBJ1-3; weak D call: TRBD1 (6 bases). Per germline, CDR1 SGHTA and CDR2 FQGNSA. The ends were cut back, 4 bases at V and 0 bases at J, with 7 bases in the middle. The CDR3 consists of 14 residues. The CDR3 is CASSSDSSGNTIYF. Written as DNA, the CDR3 is TGTGCCAGCAGCTCGGACAGCTCTGGAAACACCATATATTTT. The entire variable domain, with the rest obtained from reference TRBV7-2 and TRBJ1-3, is as follows: GAGVSQSPSNKVTEKGKDVELRCDPISGHTALYWYRQSLGQGLEFLIYFQGNSAPDKSGLPSDRFSAERTGGSVSTLTIQRTQQEDSAVYLCASSSDSSGNTIYFGEGSWLTVV.